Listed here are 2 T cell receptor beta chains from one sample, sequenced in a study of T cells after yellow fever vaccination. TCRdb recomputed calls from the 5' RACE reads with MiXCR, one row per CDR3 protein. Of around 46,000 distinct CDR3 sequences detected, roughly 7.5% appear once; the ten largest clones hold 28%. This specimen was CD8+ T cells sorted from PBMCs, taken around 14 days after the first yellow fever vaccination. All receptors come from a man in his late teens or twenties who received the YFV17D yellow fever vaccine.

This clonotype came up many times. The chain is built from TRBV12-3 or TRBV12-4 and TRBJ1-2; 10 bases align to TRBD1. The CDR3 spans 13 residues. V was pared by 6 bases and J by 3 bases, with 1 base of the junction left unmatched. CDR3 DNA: TGTGCCAGCAGGACAGGGGGCGACTATGGCTACACCTTC. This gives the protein CASRTGGDYGYTF.

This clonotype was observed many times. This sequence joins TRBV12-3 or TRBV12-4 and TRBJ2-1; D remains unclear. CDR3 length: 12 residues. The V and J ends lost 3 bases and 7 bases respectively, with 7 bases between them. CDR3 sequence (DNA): TGTGCCAGCAGTTTCGCCGGGAATGAGCAGTTCTTC. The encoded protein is CASSFAGNEQFF.